This record covers a single T cell receptor beta chain. These data come from a study of beta chain features in type 1 diabetes. Sequenced material consisted of expressed TCRB transcripts (all of the isolated RNA was reverse transcribed). Method: immunoSEQ multiplex PCR; TCRdb's copy keeps in-frame clones and lacks some. The sample yields under 350,000 clones, approximately 8% seen once. Input material: central memory CD4+ T cells from blood. The sequence was collected from a young woman in good health.

The CDR3 region is CASSQGGQETQYF. CDR3 bases: TGTGCCAGCAGTCAGGGGGGTCAAGAGACCCAGTACTTC. The chain is built from TRBV28 and TRBJ2-5, with D possibly TRBD1 on 7 matching bases. The germline V gene encodes CDR1 MDHEN and CDR2 SYDVKM. The CDR3 consists of 13 residues. V was pared by 5 bases and J by 2 bases, with 9 bases between.